These 17 T cell receptor beta chains originate from one sample sequenced in a study of blood T cells in healthy people across ages. With a J-beta primer mix and a sample-barcoded 5' primer, a second PCR ran about 7 to 12 cycles. TCRdb re-called the 5' RACE reads through MiXCR, storing one row per CDR3 protein. The table records about 970,000 distinct CDR3 sequences, roughly half of them present only once. The sequenced sample consisted of blood. The source is a woman in her sixties in good health.

Only a few counts were recorded for this clonotype. The chain carries TRBV3-1 and TRBJ1-2; D possibly corresponds to TRBD1 (6 bases). Looked up from germline, CDR1 is LGHDT and CDR2 is YNNKEL (reference sequence). The CDR3 runs 14 residues. V shed 6 bases and J shed 4 bases, with 15 bases lying between them. CDR3 sequence: CASSITGTPYGYTF. CDR3 in DNA: TGTGCCAGCAGTATTACAGGGACCCCCTATGGCTACACCTTC. The whole variable domain, filled in from reference TRBV3-1 and TRBJ1-2, reads DTAVSQTPKYLVTQMGNDKSIKCEQNLGHDTMYWYKQDSKKFLKIMFSYNNKELIINETVPNRFSPKSPDKAHLNLHINSLELGDSAVYFCASSITGTPYGYTFGSGTRLTVV.

This clonotype was observed a handful of times. The chain is built from TRBV25-1 and TRBJ2-7, with D maybe TRBD1 (5 bases). The ends were cut back, 2 bases at V and 6 bases at J, with 17 bases in the middle. CDR3 size: 15 residues. Germline CDR1 reads MGHDK; CDR2 reads SYGVNS. This chain's CDR3 is CASSEPRQLQGEQYF. The CDR3, as DNA: TGTGCCAGCAGTGAACCAAGACAGTTACAAGGCGAGCAGTACTTC.

This clonotype has a handful of counts. The chain has TRBV4-1 and TRBJ2-7, with a weak D call TRBD2 (6 bases). The germline V gene encodes CDR1 MGHRA and CDR2 YSYEKL. V lost 0 bases and J 0 bases, leaving 12 bases between the germline ends. The CDR3 spans 16 residues. Here the CDR3 reads CASSQDRYGSSYEQYF. Written as DNA, the CDR3 is TGCGCCAGCAGCCAAGATCGCTACGGGAGCTCCTACGAGCAGTACTTC.

This chain joins TRBV6-5 and TRBJ2-5; TRBD2 is a possible D gene (5 bases). Germline V gene sequence: CDR1 MNHEY, CDR2 SVGAGI. This CDR3 contains 15 residues. V was trimmed by 8 bases and J by 3 bases, leaving 19 bases between them. CDR3 nucleotides: TGTGCCAGCCGATCGGCAGGAGGATACGAAGAGACCCAGTACTTC. Translation: CASRSAGGYEETQYF.

The chain joins TRBV4-1 to TRBJ2-4; 7 bases line up with TRBD2. The CDR3 is 15 amino acids. V lost 4 bases, J lost 13 bases, and 16 bases stayed unmatched. CDR1 is MGHRA, CDR2 YSYEKL, per germline. The CDR3 coding sequence is TGCGCCAGCAGCCCGGGACTAACCAAGTACAATGAGCAGTACTTC. This translates into CASSPGLTKYNEQYF.

The V call is TRBV7-2, the J call TRBJ2-1; D is undetermined. V lost 4 bases and J 2 bases, leaving 12 bases between the germline ends. The CDR3 spans 15 residues. Germline V CDR1 and CDR2: SGHTA, FQGNSA. The CDR3 sequence is CASSSRLGTYNEQFF. CDR3 coding DNA: TGTGCCAGCAGCTCCCGACTGGGTACCTACAATGAGCAGTTCTTC.

The chain employs TRBV9 and TRBJ2-5; D is ambiguous. The end of the DNA aligns better with TRBJ2-7, so the J call may be wrong. This CDR3 spans 12 amino acids. Germline V gene sequence: CDR1 SGDLS, CDR2 YYNGEE. The CDR3 bases are TGTGCCAGCAGCGCCGGGTGGGACGAGCAGTACTTC. Protein product: CASSAGWDEQYF.

The chain joins TRBV18 to TRBJ2-3; no reliable D call. V was shortened by 8 bases and J by 5 bases, with 11 bases between the two germline ends. This CDR3 has 12 amino acids. The germline CDR1 and CDR2 sequences are KGHSH and LQKENI. CDR3 DNA sequence: TGTGCCAGCAGCCCCATGGGAGATACGCAGTATTTT. It encodes CASSPMGDTQYF. The complete variable domain, with remaining parts taken from reference TRBV18 and TRBJ2-3, reads NAGVMQNPRHLVRRRGQEARLRCSPMKGHSHVYWYRQLPEEGLKFMVYLQKENIIDESGMPKERFSAEFPKEGPSILRIQQVVRGDSAAYFCASSPMGDTQYFGPGTRLTVL.

V and J are TRBV7-9 and TRBJ2-5, with D perhaps matching TRBD2 (5 bases). The J call is in doubt because the DNA end fits TRBJ2-7 better. The CDR3 has 15 residues. Looked up from germline, CDR1 is SEHNR and CDR2 is FQNEAQ (reference sequence). The CDR3 reads CASSLMGAGGYEQYF. The CDR3 bases are TGTGCCAGCAGCTTAATGGGAGCAGGAGGCTACGAGCAGTACTTC.

The rearrangement links TRBV2 to TRBJ2-3; maybe TRBD2 (5 bases). Trimming pared 8 bases from V and 1 base from J, leaving 16 bases between. Germline V gives CDR1 SNHLY, CDR2 FYNNEI. CDR3 length equals 15 residues. The CDR3 DNA sequence: TGTGCCAGCCTAGTATGGGAGTCCGGCACAGATACGCAGTATTTT. Its translation: CASLVWESGTDTQYF. The full variable domain, its missing parts supplied by reference TRBV2 and TRBJ2-3, is EPEVTQTPSHQVTQMGQEVILRCVPISNHLYFYWYRQILGQKVEFLVSFYNNEISEKSEIFDDQFSVERPDGSNFTLKIRSTKLEDSAMYFCASLVWESGTDTQYFGPGTRLTVL.

This chain connects TRBV2 to TRBJ2-2, with TRBD1 matching over 9 bases. J was trimmed by 2 bases and V by 7 bases; bases with no gene match: 2. The CDR3 is 14 residues long. Germline V gives CDR1 SNHLY, CDR2 FYNNEI. CDR3 region: CASMGQGNTGELFF. CDR3 in DNA: TGTGCCAGCATGGGACAGGGCAACACCGGGGAGCTGTTTTTT.

The rearrangement joins TRBV4-2 to TRBJ2-5; D may be TRBD1 (5 bases). Germline lookup yields CDR1 LGHNA and CDR2 YNFKEQ. The CDR3 totals 15 residues. The V gene lost 3 bases and the J gene lost 2 bases, with 13 bases spanning the gap. CDR3 protein: CASSQDKGFQETQYF. CDR3 nucleotide sequence: TGTGCCAGCAGCCAGGACAAGGGGTTTCAAGAGACCCAGTACTTC.

This clonotype has at least ten counts. V is TRBV7-2 and J is TRBJ2-7; D is perhaps TRBD1 (5 bases). Trimming pared 2 bases from V and 3 bases from J, leaving 11 bases between. Germline V CDR1 and CDR2: SGHTA, FQGNSA. The CDR3 totals 14 residues. The CDR3 DNA sequence: TGTGCCAGCAGCTTAAAGGGGTCGGTCTACGAGCAGTACTTC. It yields the protein CASSLKGSVYEQYF.

This clonotype was observed a few times. This chain joins TRBV5-6 and TRBJ2-1, with TRBD1 matching 8 bases. The V gene end was trimmed by 4 bases and the J gene end by 9 bases; junction bases not matched to a gene: 12. There are 15 residues in the CDR3. Germline loops: CDR1 SGHDT, CDR2 YYEEEE. CDR3 nucleotides: TGTGCCAGCAGCCGAGATCAGGGGGCCTGGAGTGAGCAGTTCTTC. It specifies CASSRDQGAWSEQFF.

The chain is built from TRBV4-1 and TRBJ2-7, with TRBD2 as a possible D gene (6 bases). Germline V CDR1 and CDR2: MGHRA, YSYEKL. The ends were cut back, 8 bases at V and 0 bases at J, with 14 bases in the middle. The CDR3 is 14 residues long. This CDR3 reads CASGSTRNSYEQYF. CDR3 sequence (DNA): TGCGCCAGCGGATCGACTAGAAACTCCTACGAGCAGTACTTC.

This clonotype showed up just once. The chain recombines TRBV6-5 with TRBJ2-3; D is uncertain. Trimming took 5 bases from V and 0 from J, leaving 15 bases between them. CDR1 MNHEY and CDR2 SVGAGI come from the germline V gene. This CDR3 comprises 16 residues. The CDR3 coding sequence is TGTGCCAGCAGTCACCAACCGGACGCTAGCACAGATACGCAGTATTTT. Protein product: CASSHQPDASTDTQYF.

The chain employs TRBV2 and TRBJ2-2, with D tentatively TRBD1 (5 bases). Per germline, CDR1 SNHLY and CDR2 FYNNEI. V was trimmed by 5 bases and J by 5 bases, leaving 12 bases between them. This CDR3 comprises 14 residues. CDR3 nucleotide sequence: TGTGCCAGCAGTATTCCTACAGGTACCGGGGAGCTGTTTTTT. It encodes CASSIPTGTGELFF. Drawing the rest from reference TRBV2 and TRBJ2-2, the complete variable domain is EPEVTQTPSHQVTQMGQEVILRCVPISNHLYFYWYRQILGQKVEFLVSFYNNEISEKSEIFDDQFSVERPDGSNFTLKIRSTKLEDSAMYFCASSIPTGTGELFFGEGSRLTVL.